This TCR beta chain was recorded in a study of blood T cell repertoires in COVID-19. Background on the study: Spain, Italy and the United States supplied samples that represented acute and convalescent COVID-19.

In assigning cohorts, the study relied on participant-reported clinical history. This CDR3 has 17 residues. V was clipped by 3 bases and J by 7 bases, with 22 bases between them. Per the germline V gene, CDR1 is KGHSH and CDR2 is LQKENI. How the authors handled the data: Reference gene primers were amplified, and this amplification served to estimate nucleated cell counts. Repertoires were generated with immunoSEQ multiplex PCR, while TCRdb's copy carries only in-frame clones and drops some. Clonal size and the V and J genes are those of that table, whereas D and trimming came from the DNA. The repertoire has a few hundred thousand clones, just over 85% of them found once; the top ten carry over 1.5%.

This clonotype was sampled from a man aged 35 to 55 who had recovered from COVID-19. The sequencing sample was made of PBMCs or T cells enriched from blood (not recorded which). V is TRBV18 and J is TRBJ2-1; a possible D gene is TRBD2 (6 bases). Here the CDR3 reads CASSPSAKLAQRNEQFF. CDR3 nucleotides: TGTGCCAGCTCACCGTCGGCCAAACTAGCCCAGAGAAATGAGCAGTTCTTC.